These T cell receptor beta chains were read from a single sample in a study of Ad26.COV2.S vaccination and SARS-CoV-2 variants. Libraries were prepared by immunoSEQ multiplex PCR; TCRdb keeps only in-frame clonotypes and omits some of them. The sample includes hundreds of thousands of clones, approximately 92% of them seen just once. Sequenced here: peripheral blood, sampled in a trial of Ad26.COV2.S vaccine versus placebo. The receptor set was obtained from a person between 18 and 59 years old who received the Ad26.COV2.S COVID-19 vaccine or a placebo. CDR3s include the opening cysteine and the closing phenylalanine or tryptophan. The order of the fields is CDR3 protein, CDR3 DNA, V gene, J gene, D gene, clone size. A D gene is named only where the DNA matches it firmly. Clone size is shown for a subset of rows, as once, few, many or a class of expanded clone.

CDR3 protein: CASRTMTRPNGQFF
CDR3 DNA: TGTGCCAGCAGGACTATGACAAGGCCCAATGGGCAGTTCTTC
V gene: TRBV6-6
J gene: TRBJ2-1
D gene: .
clone size: .

CDR3 protein: CASSLDSGIYGYTF
CDR3 DNA: TGTGCCAGCAGCTTAGACAGCGGGATCTATGGCTACACCTTC
V gene: TRBV7-9
J gene: TRBJ1-2
D gene: .
clone size: .

CDR3 protein: CASSPSRVTNEKLFF
CDR3 DNA: TGTGCCAGCTCACCAAGTCGTGTGACTAATGAAAAACTGTTTTTT
V gene: TRBV18
J gene: TRBJ1-4
D gene: .
clone size: .

CDR3 protein: CASSQDSPGHGRYEQYF
CDR3 DNA: TGCGCCAGCAGCCAAGATAGCCCGGGACACGGTCGCTACGAGCAGTACTTC
V gene: TRBV4-1
J gene: TRBJ2-7
D gene: .
clone size: .

CDR3 protein: CASTTFSPPNSPLHF
CDR3 DNA: TGTGCCAGCACCACCTTTTCACCCCCAAATTCACCCCTCCACTTT
V gene: TRBV27
J gene: TRBJ1-6
D gene: .
clone size: .

CDR3 protein: CASSLGRQAGGELFF
CDR3 DNA: TGTGCCAGCAGCTTAGGGAGACAGGCAGGCGGGGAGCTGTTTTTT
V gene: TRBV11-2
J gene: TRBJ2-2
D gene: .
clone size: .

CDR3 protein: CASSFGQAGELFF
CDR3 DNA: TGTGCCAGCAGTTTCGGACAAGCCGGGGAGCTGTTTTTT
V gene: TRBV27
J gene: TRBJ2-2
D gene: .
clone size: .

CDR3 protein: CASSLMIAGRNGELFF
CDR3 DNA: TGTGCCAGCAGCTTAATGATAGCGGGAAGGAACGGGGAGCTGTTTTTT
V gene: TRBV7-8
J gene: TRBJ2-2
D gene: TRBD2
clone size: .

CDR3 protein: CASSDDSQGYNEQFF
CDR3 DNA: TGTGCCAGTAGCGACGACAGTCAGGGGTACAATGAGCAGTTCTTC
V gene: TRBV19
J gene: TRBJ2-1
D gene: .
clone size: .

CDR3 protein: CASSYSEAYEQYF
CDR3 DNA: TGTGCCAGCAGTTATAGCGAAGCCTACGAGCAGTACTTC
V gene: TRBV6-2/TRBV6-3
J gene: TRBJ2-7
D gene: .
clone size: .

CDR3 protein: CASSLAPAESSYNEQFF
CDR3 DNA: TGTGCCAGCAGCTTAGCGCCGGCGGAGAGCTCCTACAATGAGCAGTTCTTC
V gene: TRBV7-9
J gene: TRBJ2-1
D gene: .
clone size: .

CDR3 protein: CASSEYTRGELFF
CDR3 DNA: TGTGCCAGCAGTGAATACACGCGCGGGGAGCTGTTTTTT
V gene: TRBV6-1
J gene: TRBJ2-2
D gene: .
clone size: .

CDR3 protein: CASSLAGENTEAFF
CDR3 DNA: TGTGCCAGCAGCTTAGCAGGGGAGAACACTGAAGCTTTCTTT
V gene: TRBV7-2
J gene: TRBJ1-1
D gene: .
clone size: few

CDR3 protein: CASSWNRDPVRDEQFF
CDR3 DNA: TGTGCCAGCAGCTGGAACCGGGACCCGGTTAGAGATGAGCAGTTCTTC
V gene: TRBV7-8
J gene: TRBJ2-1
D gene: .
clone size: once

CDR3 protein: CASSEGTSAGDNEQFF
CDR3 DNA: TGTGCCAGCAGTGAAGGGACTAGTGCCGGCGACAATGAGCAGTTCTTC
V gene: TRBV6-1
J gene: TRBJ2-1
D gene: TRBD2
clone size: once

CDR3 protein: CASSKLAGVLETQYF
CDR3 DNA: TGCGCCAGCAGCAAACTAGCGGGAGTACTAGAGACCCAGTACTTC
V gene: TRBV5-1
J gene: TRBJ2-5
D gene: TRBD2
clone size: .

CDR3 protein: CASSLGQGHYNEQFF
CDR3 DNA: TGTGCCAGCAGTTTAGGGCAGGGTCACTACAATGAGCAGTTCTTC
V gene: TRBV27
J gene: TRBJ2-1
D gene: .
clone size: .

CDR3 protein: CASSPGLAGAHGELFF
CDR3 DNA: TGTGCCAGCAGCCCGGGACTAGCGGGAGCCCACGGGGAGCTGTTTTTT
V gene: TRBV7-7
J gene: TRBJ2-2
D gene: TRBD2
clone size: .

CDR3 protein: CASSKARTGGYEQYF
CDR3 DNA: TGTGCCAGCAGCAAAGCCAGGACAGGGGGGTACGAGCAGTACTTC
V gene: TRBV21-1
J gene: TRBJ2-7
D gene: .
clone size: .

CDR3 protein: CASSQTTGQETQYF
CDR3 DNA: TGTGCCAGCAGCCAAACTACAGGTCAAGAGACCCAGTACTTC
V gene: TRBV3-1/TRBV3-2
J gene: TRBJ2-5
D gene: .
clone size: .

CDR3 protein: CAWAKMNTEAFF
CDR3 DNA: TGTGCCTGGGCGAAAATGAACACTGAAGCTTTCTTT
V gene: TRBV30
J gene: TRBJ1-1
D gene: .
clone size: .

CDR3 protein: CASSLGLNSYEQYF
CDR3 DNA: TGTGCCAGCAGCTTAGGACTGAACTCCTACGAGCAGTACTTC
V gene: TRBV13
J gene: TRBJ2-7
D gene: .
clone size: .

CDR3 protein: CASSSTRLVGDEQFF
CDR3 DNA: TGTGCCAGCAGTTCAACTAGACTAGTCGGCGATGAGCAGTTCTTC
V gene: TRBV7-9
J gene: TRBJ2-1
D gene: .
clone size: once

CDR3 protein: CASAQGPNTGELFF
CDR3 DNA: TGTGCCAGCGCACAGGGTCCGAACACCGGGGAGCTGTTTTTT
V gene: TRBV3-1/TRBV3-2
J gene: TRBJ2-2
D gene: .
clone size: .

CDR3 protein: CASSSLGTEETQYF
CDR3 DNA: TGTGCCAGCAGTTCCCTGGGGACAGAAGAGACCCAGTACTTC
V gene: TRBV27
J gene: TRBJ2-5
D gene: TRBD1
clone size: once

CDR3 protein: CASSGQGAARGGVYNEQFF
CDR3 DNA: TGTGCCAGTAGTGGACAGGGGGCGGCGCGGGGCGGAGTCTACAATGAGCAGTTCTTC
V gene: TRBV19
J gene: TRBJ2-1
D gene: TRBD1
clone size: .

CDR3 protein: CASSRLLPTYEQYF
CDR3 DNA: TGCGCCAGCAGTAGGCTTCTTCCAACCTACGAGCAGTACTTC
V gene: TRBV5-1
J gene: TRBJ2-7
D gene: .
clone size: once

CDR3 protein: CASSRRVNTEAFF
CDR3 DNA: TGTGCCAGCAGCCGGCGGGTGAACACTGAAGCTTTCTTT
V gene: TRBV6-5
J gene: TRBJ1-1
D gene: .
clone size: .